Below are 31 T cell receptor beta chains sequenced from a single sample in a study of T cell responses to AZD1222 COVID-19 vaccine. The method was immunoSEQ multiplex PCR; TCRdb's version includes in-frame clones alone and lacks a portion of them. The sample lists some 74,000 clones; more than 70% were seen once. The source was peripheral blood, collected on day 0 of AZD1222 vaccination. The source is an adult in good health.

J is TRBJ1-6 and V is TRBV5-6; TRBD1 agrees at 9 bases. V shed 1 base and J 6 bases; nucleotides not matched to a gene: 8. Per the germline V gene, CDR1 is SGHDT and CDR2 is YYEEEE. The CDR3 is 17 residues long. The CDR3 bases are TGTGCCAGCAGCTTGCAACCGGGACAGGGTGGTAATTCACCCCTCCACTTT. This translates into CASSLQPGQGGNSPLHF.

This chain links TRBV28 with TRBJ1-5, with D possibly matching TRBD1 (6 bases). The length of the CDR3 is 15 residues. Germline V CDR1 and CDR2: MDHEN, SYDVKM. Trimming took off 3 bases at V and 6 bases at J, with 15 bases between the two ends. CDR3 nucleotide sequence: TGTGCCAGCAGTTTTGGCCCGGGGGGCCTTCAGCCCCAGCATTTT. It is translated as CASSFGPGGLQPQHF. Full variable domain (missing parts from reference TRBV28 and TRBJ1-5): DVKVTQSSRYLVKRTGEKVFLECVQDMDHENMFWYRQDPGLGLRLIYFSYDVKMKEKGDIPEGYSVSREKKERFSLILESASTNQTSMYLCASSFGPGGLQPQHFGDGTRLSIL.

J is TRBJ2-7 and V is TRBV5-1; D unresolved. V was cut by 2 bases and J by 3 bases, with 12 bases left in between. CDR3 length: 14 residues. In germline, CDR1 is SGHRS, CDR2 YFSETQ. The CDR3 loop is CASSLGPGNYEQYF. The CDR3, as DNA: TGCGCCAGCAGCTTAGGACCCGGTAACTACGAGCAGTACTTC.

The genes are TRBV5-5 and TRBJ2-1; 12 bases match TRBD2. The CDR3 runs to 15 residues. Germline CDR1 reads SGHKS; CDR2 reads YYEKEE (reference sequence). V trimming: 2 bases; J trimming: 9 bases; junction bases outside the gene matches: 6. The CDR3 protein is CASSFLSSGGVEQFF. The CDR3 DNA sequence: TGTGCCAGCAGCTTCCTCTCTAGCGGGGGGGTTGAGCAGTTCTTC.

The J gene is TRBJ1-1, the V gene TRBV3-1 (or the pseudogene TRBV3-2); no firm D call. The CDR3 covers 11 residues. The ends were cut back, 0 bases at V and 8 bases at J, with 4 bases in the middle. CDR1 and CDR2 from the germline V gene are LGHDT and YNNKEL (reference sequence). The CDR3 DNA sequence: TGTGCCAGCAGCCAAGATGGCGAAGCTTTCTTT. Translated, it gives CASSQDGEAFF.

The rearrangement uses TRBV2 and TRBJ2-1; D unresolved. The CDR3 runs to 14 residues. V dropped 7 bases and J dropped 7 bases, with 17 bases sitting between them. The germline CDR1 and CDR2 sequences are SNHLY and FYNNEI. The CDR3 region has the DNA TGTGCCAGCAAAATCGGACCTAGTGGAAATGAGCAGTTCTTC. Its protein is CASKIGPSGNEQFF.

This chain links TRBV6-6 with TRBJ2-7, with D possibly TRBD2 on 6 matching bases. CDR3 size: 11 residues. Trimming cost V 7 bases and J 4 bases, with 8 bases left between them. Looked up from germline, CDR1 is MNHNY and CDR2 is SVGAGI (reference sequence). CDR3 sequence reads: CASTGGYEQYF. The CDR3 DNA reads as TGTGCCAGCACCGGGGGTTACGAGCAGTACTTC.

The chain joins TRBV19 to TRBJ2-7, with 7 bases that match TRBD1. Trimming at V came to 5 bases and at J to 2 bases, leaving 12 bases not matched to a gene. Germline assignment: CDR1 LNHDA and CDR2 SQIVND (reference sequence). This CDR3 has 16 amino acids. Written as DNA, the CDR3 is TGTGCCAGTAGTGACCCGGGACAGTGGTTCGCCTACGAGCAGTACTTC. Translated, it gives CASSDPGQWFAYEQYF.

The chain recombines TRBV28 with TRBJ1-1; TRBD1 matches at 7 bases. The CDR3 covers 14 residues. J gave up 6 bases and V 2 bases, and 6 bases lay outside the gene matches. Germline-derived CDR1 and CDR2 are MDHEN and SYDVKM. Here the CDR3 reads CASSLRQGKSEAFF. The DNA for the CDR3 is TGTGCCAGCAGTTTACGACAGGGTAAGTCTGAAGCTTTCTTT.

The rearrangement joins TRBV19 to TRBJ1-5; D uncertain. The V gene's germline CDR1 is LNHDA and CDR2 SQIVND (reference sequence). The V end lost 3 bases, the J end lost 4 bases, and 7 bases lay between the germline ends. CDR3 length: 13 residues. In DNA form, the CDR3 reads TGTGCCAGTAGTATCGTACCAAATCAGCCCCAGCATTTT. It yields the protein CASSIVPNQPQHF.

This clone was counted once. The chain joins TRBV5-1 to TRBJ1-1; tentatively, D is TRBD1 (6 bases). The germline V gene encodes CDR1 SGHRS and CDR2 YFSETQ. The V end lost 4 bases, the J end lost 3 bases, and 16 bases lay between the germline ends. The CDR3 consists of 15 residues. CDR3 bases: TGCGCCAGCAGCCTTCTAAAACAGGGTGACACTGAAGCTTTCTTT. The encoded protein is CASSLLKQGDTEAFF.

The V and J genes are TRBV18 and TRBJ2-1, with D unresolved. Germline V lookup: CDR1 KGHSH, CDR2 LQKENI. Trimming stripped 2 bases from V and 5 bases from J, with 7 bases between. The CDR3 is made up of 13 amino acids. The CDR3 sequence is CASSPVQNNEQFF. CDR3 in DNA: TGTGCCAGCTCACCAGTACAAAACAATGAGCAGTTCTTC. The variable domain in full, with the rest retrieved from reference TRBV18 and TRBJ2-1, is NAGVMQNPRHLVRRRGQEARLRCSPMKGHSHVYWYRQLPEEGLKFMVYLQKENIIDESGMPKERFSAEFPKEGPSILRIQQVVRGDSAAYFCASSPVQNNEQFFGPGTRLTVL.

This clone was found once. The chain has TRBV6-5 and TRBJ2-2; D may be TRBD1 (6 bases). Germline values: CDR1 MNHEY, CDR2 SVGAGI. The CDR3 is 15 amino acids. The germline V and J ends were trimmed by 5 bases and 7 bases, with 17 bases remaining between them. The CDR3 spells CASSPGTTTRGELFF. CDR3 DNA sequence: TGTGCCAGCAGTCCCGGGACAACTACGCGCGGGGAGCTGTTTTTT.

This chain joins TRBV11-2 and TRBJ2-6; D is ambiguous. The CDR3 totals 15 residues. V was shortened by 2 bases and J by 3 bases, with 8 bases between the two germline ends. From germline, CDR1 is SGHAT and CDR2 FQNNGV. The CDR3 region has the DNA TGTGCCAGCAGCTTAAGCAGTTATGGGGCCAACGTCCTGACTTTC. It yields the protein CASSLSSYGANVLTF.

The chain combines TRBV6-5 with TRBJ2-7; 8 bases are a match to TRBD1. V lost 5 bases to trimming and J lost 1 base; unmatched junction nucleotides: 4. The CDR3 sequence is 14 residues long. CDR1 is MNHEY and CDR2 is SVGAGI in the germline V gene. For the CDR3, the DNA is TGTGCCAGCAGTCCACAGGGGGTTTCCTACGAGCAGTACTTC. It encodes CASSPQGVSYEQYF.

V usage is TRBV1 and J usage is TRBJ2-1; the table names TRBD2, a call not compared with the DNA. TRBV1 is a listed pseudogene. CDR3 length: 17 residues. The CDR3 sequence is CTSSQDSGTEYYNEQFF. The CDR3, as DNA: TGCACCAGCAGCCAAGATAGCGGCACCGAATACTACAATGAGCAGTTCTTC.

The V gene is TRBV28, the J gene TRBJ1-1, with D maybe TRBD1 (6 bases). Deletions cut 7 bases from V and 11 bases from J, with 26 bases between. CDR3 length: 15 amino acids. Germline values: CDR1 MDHEN, CDR2 SYDVKM. The CDR3 bases are TGTGCCAGCAATTCTGGGACAATCCGGAACCCCGAGGCTTTCTTT. It is translated as CASNSGTIRNPEAFF.

This clone turned up a few times. V usage is TRBV6-5 and J usage is TRBJ1-2; D ambiguous. The CDR3 is 15 amino acids. The germline V gene encodes CDR1 MNHEY and CDR2 SVGAGI. The germline V and J ends were trimmed by 0 bases and 4 bases, with 12 bases remaining between them. The CDR3: CASSYSIESGYGYTF. For the CDR3, the DNA is TGTGCCAGCAGTTACTCGATTGAATCGGGCTATGGCTACACCTTC.

The rearrangement joins TRBV6-5 to TRBJ2-2, with D tentatively TRBD1 (6 bases). Germline CDR1 and CDR2: MNHEY and SVGAGI. V lost 4 bases and J 7 bases, leaving 10 bases between the germline ends. This CDR3 is 13 amino acids long. DNA of the CDR3: TGTGCCAGCAGTTGGGGGCAGGTCGGGGAGCTGTTTTTT. Protein product: CASSWGQVGELFF.

V is TRBV19 and J is TRBJ1-2; 8 bases are a match to TRBD1. Germline loops: CDR1 LNHDA, CDR2 SQIVND (reference sequence). This CDR3 has 15 amino acids. The V and J ends lost 0 bases and 8 bases, in that order; junction bases with no gene match: 8. CDR3 in amino acids: CASSIDPGTGGGYTF. The CDR3 DNA reads TGTGCCAGTAGTATAGATCCCGGGACAGGTGGAGGCTACACCTTC. Supplemented by reference TRBV19 and TRBJ1-2, the full variable domain reads DGGITQSPKYLFRKEGQNVTLSCEQNLNHDAMYWYRQDPGQGLRLIYYSQIVNDFQKGDIAEGYSVSREKKESFPLTVTSAQKNPTAFYLCASSIDPGTGGGYTFGSGTRLTVV.

The chain uses TRBV2 and TRBJ1-6; D possibly corresponds to TRBD1 (5 bases). The ends were cut back, 10 bases at V and 5 bases at J, with 21 bases in the middle. The CDR3 is made up of 16 amino acids. Germline V gives CDR1 SNHLY, CDR2 FYNNEI. This chain's CDR3 is CAILTWGDSDNSPLHF. In DNA, the CDR3 is TGTGCCATCCTCACTTGGGGCGATTCTGATAATTCACCCCTCCACTTT.

This sequence joins TRBV6-4 and TRBJ2-1, with 7 bases matching TRBD2. With 5 bases clipped from V and 4 bases from J, the junction kept 8 bases outside the gene matches. Germline V lookup: CDR1 MRHNA, CDR2 SNTAGT. This CDR3 has 15 residues. CDR3 DNA sequence: TGTGCCAGCAGTCTCCAAGCGGGAAGGTACAATGAGCAGTTCTTC. Amino acid sequence: CASSLQAGRYNEQFF.

The rearrangement links TRBV30 to TRBJ2-1; a possible D gene is TRBD2 (7 bases). Deletions cut 0 bases from V and 0 bases from J, with 15 bases between. This CDR3 contains 17 residues. From germline, CDR1 is GTSNPN and CDR2 SVGIG (reference sequence). The CDR3 region is CAWSVGGGGSSYNEQFF. DNA of the CDR3: TGTGCCTGGAGTGTAGGGGGGGGAGGCAGCTCCTACAATGAGCAGTTCTTC. The entire variable domain, with the rest obtained from reference TRBV30 and TRBJ2-1, is as follows: SQTIHQWPATLVQPVGSPLSLECTVEGTSNPNLYWYRQAAGRGLQLLFYSVGIGQISSEVPQNLSASRPQDRQFILSSKKLLLSDSGFYLCAWSVGGGGSSYNEQFFGPGTRLTVL.

This clone occurred a few times. This sequence joins TRBV30 and TRBJ1-1; possibly TRBD1 for D (5 bases). V dropped 2 bases and J dropped 5 bases, with 12 bases sitting between them. In germline, CDR1 is GTSNPN, CDR2 SVGIG (reference sequence). The CDR3 extends over 13 amino acids. The CDR3 DNA is TGTGCCTGGAGTCAGGGCCATGGTACTGAAGCTTTCTTT. Translation: CAWSQGHGTEAFF.

The chain has TRBV6-2 or TRBV6-3 and TRBJ2-7, with 10 bases that match TRBD2. There are 15 residues in the CDR3. Germline CDR1 MNHEY, CDR2 SVGEGT. V lost 5 bases and J lost 3; bases outside the gene matches: 7. The CDR3 here is CASSDHTSGNYEQYF. The DNA for the CDR3 is TGTGCCAGCAGTGACCATACTAGCGGGAACTACGAGCAGTACTTC.

This clone occurred a few times. The rearrangement joins TRBV3-1 (or the pseudogene TRBV3-2) to TRBJ1-1; perhaps TRBD1 as D (6 bases). This CDR3 is 15 amino acids long. Deletions cut 0 bases from V and 5 bases from J, with 13 bases between. Germline values: CDR1 LGHDT, CDR2 YNNKEL (reference sequence). Here the CDR3 reads CASSQDWGPGTEAFF. The CDR3 DNA follows: TGTGCCAGCAGCCAAGATTGGGGGCCGGGAACTGAAGCTTTCTTT.

The chain links TRBV5-1 to TRBJ1-1; 7 bases map to TRBD1. The CDR3 has 15 residues. Unmatched junction bases numbered 14, after V lost 5 bases and J lost 7 bases. Looked up from germline, CDR1 is SGHRS and CDR2 is YFSETQ. The CDR3 here is CASSPGTAVNGEAFF. CDR3 DNA: TGCGCCAGCAGTCCCGGGACAGCAGTCAATGGTGAAGCTTTCTTT.

This chain connects TRBV29-1 to TRBJ2-1; D might be TRBD2 (6 bases). The CDR3 totals 14 residues. V was clipped by 3 bases and J by 4 bases, with 13 bases between them. CDR1 SQVTM and CDR2 ANQGSEA come from the germline V gene. CDR3 in DNA: TGCAGCGTTGACGACAGTGGGGGGTACAATGAGCAGTTCTTC. This codes for CSVDDSGGYNEQFF.

The rearrangement links TRBV12-2 to TRBJ1-5; the table's D call, TRBD1, has no DNA check behind it. TRBV12-2 is shown as a pseudogene. The CDR3 runs 16 residues. CDR3 sequence reads: CASCLRQSNSNQPQHF. Written as DNA, the CDR3 is TGTGCAAGTTGCTTGAGACAGTCAAATAGCAATCAGCCCCAGCATTTT.

This clone has more than one count but fewer than ten. The V call is TRBV7-8, the J call TRBJ2-7; 10 bases map to TRBD1. This CDR3 is 15 amino acids long. With V trimmed by 5 bases and J by 0 bases, 4 bases remained unmatched. Germline assignment: CDR1 SGHVS and CDR2 FQNEAQ. The CDR3 nucleotides read TGTGCCAGCAGCCCAAGGACAGGGGGCTCCTACGAGCAGTACTTC. The encoded protein is CASSPRTGGSYEQYF.

V is TRBV5-1 and J is TRBJ2-7; tentatively, D is TRBD2 (6 bases). Trimming took off 4 bases at V and 4 bases at J, with 15 bases between the two ends. Per germline, CDR1 SGHRS and CDR2 YFSETQ. This CDR3 comprises 14 residues. CDR3 sequence reads: CASSQSWDSYEQYF. The CDR3 nucleotides are TGCGCCAGCAGCCAGTCCTGGGACTCTTACGAGCAGTACTTC.